The 31 T cell receptor beta chains below were found in one sample sequenced in a study of vaccination and CD4 T cells after COVID-19. Documented treatment: approximately 9-day PBMC culture with coronavirus spike peptide pools or control peptides (ViraFEST assay). Pre-COVID-19 pandemic sampling (2011-2018) yielded the unexposed donor's CD4+ T cells. These receptors have no identified antigens. Sequencing of the DNA from cultured CD4+ T cells was carried out with the Oncomine TCR Beta short-read assay. MiXCR, run by TCRdb on the PCR reads, gives a single entry per CDR3 protein. The sample gives thousands of distinct CDR3 sequences, less than 45% of which show up once; 35% to 45% is in the top ten. Material for sequencing was CD4+ T cells from blood, cultured in vitro. The receptors originated from a human donor in good health.

The V gene is TRBV29-1, the J gene TRBJ1-6; D is unresolved. This CDR3 is 15 amino acids long. Trimming took off 5 bases at V and 6 bases at J, with 17 bases between the two ends. Germline V lookup: CDR1 SQVTM, CDR2 ANQGSEA. The CDR3 nucleotides are TGCAGCGTTTCCTACGGCAGTACGATTAATTCACCCCTCCACTTT. Its protein is CSVSYGSTINSPLHF.

CDR3 sequence reads: CASLREGWTEAFF. The CDR3 nucleotides are TGTGCCAGTTTACGAGAAGGCTGGACTGAAGCTTTCTTT. The chain joins TRBV6-1 to TRBJ1-1, with D hard to call. The CDR3 totals 13 residues. From germline, CDR1 is MNHNS and CDR2 SASEGT. Trimming took 9 bases from V and 5 from J, leaving 16 bases between them.

This clonotype was counted only a few times. The V and J genes are TRBV6-5 and TRBJ1-1; 7 nucleotides align to TRBD1. CDR3 length equals 15 residues. V shed 2 bases and J 5 bases; nucleotides not matched to a gene: 8. From germline, CDR1 is MNHEY and CDR2 SVGAGI. CDR3 amino acids: CASSYDAGGGTEAFF. CDR3 DNA: TGTGCCAGCAGTTACGATGCAGGGGGAGGTACTGAAGCTTTCTTT.

This clonotype was seen once. V and J are TRBV6-1 and TRBJ1-4; D not certain. From germline, CDR1 is MNHNS and CDR2 SASEGT. The V gene lost 8 bases and the J gene lost 0 bases, with 10 bases spanning the gap. The CDR3 consists of 14 residues. The CDR3 DNA is TGTGCCAGCGGTCCATATGCAACTAATGAAAAACTGTTTTTT. Protein: CASGPYATNEKLFF.

CDR3 nucleotides: TGTGCCAGTAGTATGGAGGGAACCTTTAATTCACCCCTCCACTTT. This codes for CASSMEGTFNSPLHF. The rearrangement links TRBV19 to TRBJ1-6; unclear D gene. The CDR3 runs to 15 residues. Germline V CDR1 and CDR2: LNHDA, SQIVND (reference sequence). V was clipped by 3 bases and J by 6 bases, with 12 bases between them.

This CDR3 reads CASSDRTGGYAFF. The CDR3 DNA is TGTGCCAGCAGTGACAGGACAGGGGGCTATGCTTTCTTT. This rearrangement joins TRBV6-1 to TRBJ1-1; 11 bases align to TRBD1. The V segment lost 3 bases and the J segment 11 bases; nucleotides outside the gene matches: 5. Germline V lookup: CDR1 MNHNS, CDR2 SASEGT. This CDR3 contains 13 residues.

The rearrangement links TRBV7-9 to TRBJ1-2, with TRBD1 identical over 9 bases. Germline V gene lookup returns CDR1 SEHNR and CDR2 FQNEAQ (reference sequence). The junction had 12 bases not matched to a gene; V was cut back by 11 bases and J by 8 bases. CDR3 length: 13 residues. DNA for the CDR3: TGTGCCGCCTCGGGACAGGGACCGTGGGGCTACACCTTC. Protein: CAASGQGPWGYTF.

Note on this clonotype: A read error may be the cause here, since a much bigger clone is one base away. This chain joins TRBV20-1 and TRBJ2-4; tentative D call: TRBD2 (6 bases). The V gene lost 1 base and the J gene lost 6 bases, with 10 bases spanning the gap. The CDR3 is 13 residues long. From germline, CDR1 is DFQATT and CDR2 SNEGSKA (reference sequence). The CDR3 reads CSARGEVGNIQYF. CDR3 nucleotide sequence: TGCAGTGCTAGAGGGGAGGTCGGAAACATTCAGTACTTC.

This clonotype was picked up a small number of times. The V and J genes are TRBV7-3 and TRBJ2-1, with no clear D. Trimming removed 2 bases at V and 0 bases at J, with 8 bases between. The CDR3 is 15 amino acids. Germline CDR1 is SGHTA and CDR2 is FQGTGA. The CDR3: CASSLGESSYNEQFF. As DNA, the CDR3 is TGTGCCAGCAGCTTAGGAGAAAGCTCCTACAATGAGCAGTTCTTC.

This clonotype was seen a handful of times. The chain has TRBV6-1 and TRBJ2-5, with 15 positions matching TRBD2. The V and J ends lost 5 bases and 4 bases, in that order; junction bases with no gene match: 11. The CDR3 has 18 residues. In germline, CDR1 is MNHNS, CDR2 SASEGT. The CDR3: CASSPGTSGGRRLETQYF. In DNA, the CDR3 is TGTGCCAGCAGTCCCGGGACTAGCGGGGGGCGGCGGCTAGAGACCCAGTACTTC.

This clonotype was seen a handful of times. V usage is TRBV7-9 and J usage is TRBJ1-5, with D possibly TRBD1 on 5 matching bases. V lost 1 base, J lost 6 bases, and 13 bases lay in between. The CDR3 consists of 15 residues. The germline gives CDR1 SEHNR, CDR2 FQNEAQ (reference sequence). The CDR3 nucleotides are TGTGCCAGCAGCTTAGGAGGGGACTCGGGTCAGCCCCAGCATTTT. This encodes CASSLGGDSGQPQHF.

The chain carries TRBV6-5 and TRBJ1-6; tentative D call: TRBD1 (5 bases). Trimming removed 1 base at V and 8 bases at J, with 6 bases between. CDR3 length: 13 amino acids. CDR1 is MNHEY, CDR2 SVGAGI, per germline. The CDR3 loop is CASSYWGDSPLHF. In DNA, the CDR3 is TGTGCCAGCAGTTACTGGGGGGATTCACCCCTCCACTTT.

This clonotype ranks as large (0.1 to 1%). This sequence joins TRBV30 and TRBJ2-3; D is ambiguous. The CDR3 totals 12 residues. The V end was cut by 0 bases, the J end by 6 bases, with 7 bases between. Germline V CDR1 and CDR2: GTSNPN, SVGIG (reference sequence). The CDR3 here is CAWSVSADTQYF. The CDR3 DNA reads as TGTGCCTGGAGTGTAAGTGCGGATACGCAGTATTTT.

This clonotype has just a few counts. The genes are TRBV7-6 and TRBJ1-1, with D perhaps matching TRBD1 (5 bases). This CDR3 comprises 11 residues. Per the germline V gene, CDR1 is SGHVS and CDR2 is FNYEAQ. The V and J ends lost 4 bases and 6 bases respectively, with 6 bases between them. For the CDR3, the DNA is TGTGCCAGCAGCTCAGGGCCTGAAGCTTTCTTT. Its protein is CASSSGPEAFF.

The chain joins TRBV28 to TRBJ2-7, with unresolved D. The length of the CDR3 is 11 residues. Looked up from germline, CDR1 is MDHEN and CDR2 is SYDVKM. The ends were cut back, 5 bases at V and 4 bases at J, with 6 bases in the middle. The CDR3 sequence is CASSTSYEQYF. Here the CDR3 DNA reads TGTGCCAGCAGTACCTCGTACGAGCAGTACTTC.

This clonotype was seen a handful of times. This chain joins TRBV7-9 and TRBJ1-1, with D perhaps TRBD1 (5 bases). CDR3 length: 16 residues. Trimming removed 2 bases from V and 1 base from J, with 14 bases in between. Germline loops: CDR1 SEHNR, CDR2 FQNEAQ (reference sequence). The CDR3: CASSLSSITGNTEAFF. The DNA for the CDR3 is TGTGCCAGCAGCTTATCGTCCATTACAGGGAACACTGAAGCTTTCTTT.

This sequence joins TRBV6-1 and TRBJ1-6, with TRBD1 as a possible D gene (6 bases). Trimming stripped 6 bases from V and 7 bases from J, with 13 bases between. The length of the CDR3 is 14 residues. Germline-derived CDR1 and CDR2 are MNHNS and SASEGT. The CDR3 DNA is TGTGCCAGCAGGGGGGGGCCCTGGAATTCACCCCTCCACTTT. Its protein is CASRGGPWNSPLHF.

Written as DNA, the CDR3 is TGCAGCGTTGTGGGGGCTACGGGCTACACCTTC. It encodes CSVVGATGYTF. The V call is TRBV29-1, the J call TRBJ1-2; maybe TRBD1 (6 bases). Germline CDR1 SQVTM, CDR2 ANQGSEA. Trimming cost V 4 bases and J 8 bases, with 11 bases left between them. The length of the CDR3 is 11 residues.

About this clonotype itself: Since no conserved phenylalanine or tryptophan closes the CDR3, a read error is the likely cause. The DNA is omitted, as the CDR3 cannot be located on it reliably, and the CDR3 follows TCRdb's listing. The CDR3 is CASSPTGD. The gene calls are TRBV21-1 and TRBJ2-7; the DNA was not used to check the table's D call, TRBD1. TRBV21-1 is a known pseudogene. The length of the CDR3 is 8 amino acids, counting both ends.

This sequence joins TRBV20-1 and TRBJ1-2; TRBD1 agrees at 7 bases. Germline V gene sequence: CDR1 DFQATT, CDR2 SNEGSKA (reference sequence). This CDR3 spans 12 amino acids. CDR3 bases: TGCGGAGCCGGGACAGCAAACTATGGCTACACCTTC. It codes for CGAGTANYGYTF.

The chain combines TRBV9 with TRBJ1-1; the D is unclear. The CDR3 is 14 residues long. Germline CDR1 and CDR2: SGDLS and YYNGEE. Trimming stripped 4 bases from V and 7 bases from J, with 17 bases between. This CDR3 is CASSPALKDGEAFF. In nucleotides, the CDR3 is TGTGCCAGCAGCCCAGCCCTGAAGGACGGTGAAGCTTTCTTT.

In this sample, this clonotype turned up a few times. This sequence joins TRBV2 and TRBJ1-1, with D possibly being TRBD1 (6 bases). In germline, CDR1 is SNHLY, CDR2 FYNNEI. This CDR3 is built from 14 residues. Trimming stripped 7 bases from V and 3 bases from J, with 15 bases between. Here the CDR3 DNA reads TGTGCCAGCATTGGGGGCAGACGAGACACTGAAGCTTTCTTT. Encoded protein: CASIGGRRDTEAFF.

The chain is built from TRBV20-1 and TRBJ1-5; D call uncertain. Per germline, CDR1 DFQATT and CDR2 SNEGSKA (reference sequence). Trimming shortened V by 0 bases and J by 2 bases, and 14 bases separated the two germline ends. There are 16 residues in the CDR3. The CDR3: CSARDERLRGNQPQHF. For the CDR3, the DNA is TGCAGTGCTAGAGATGAAAGATTAAGAGGCAATCAGCCCCAGCATTTT.

Here the CDR3 reads CASSLGLQGEQFF. In nucleotides, the CDR3 is TGTGCCAGCAGTTTGGGGTTACAGGGTGAGCAGTTCTTC. The chain carries TRBV6-5 and TRBJ2-1; a weak D match, TRBD1 (6 bases). Trimming took off 4 bases at V and 9 bases at J, with 13 bases between the two ends. This CDR3 is built from 13 residues. Per the germline V gene, CDR1 is MNHEY and CDR2 is SVGAGI.

V and J are TRBV6-1 and TRBJ2-5, with 8 bases aligning to TRBD1. V was pared by 8 bases and J by 4 bases, with 9 bases of the junction left unmatched. The germline CDR1 and CDR2 sequences are MNHNS and SASEGT. The CDR3 is 14 residues long. CDR3 DNA: TGTGCCAGCTCAAGGACAGGGCATTTAGAGACCCAGTACTTC. Translation: CASSRTGHLETQYF.

The chain has TRBV5-6 and TRBJ1-2; D is uncertain. Germline loops: CDR1 SGHDT, CDR2 YYEEEE. The CDR3 is 13 amino acids. V was trimmed by 4 bases and J by 1 base, leaving 8 bases between them. The CDR3 coding sequence is TGTGCCAGCAGCCCGACGGGTAACTATGGCTACACCTTC. It translates to CASSPTGNYGYTF.

The J gene is TRBJ2-3, the V gene TRBV20-1; D perhaps matches TRBD2 (6 bases). This CDR3 has 14 residues. Trimming removed 6 bases at V and 6 bases at J, with 19 bases between. The V gene's germline CDR1 is DFQATT and CDR2 SNEGSKA (reference sequence). The CDR3 region has the DNA TGCAGTGCCTTGAAGCGGGTCGAGGGGGATACGCAGTATTTT. This encodes CSALKRVEGDTQYF.

This chain joins TRBV7-9 and TRBJ1-3; 8 positions match TRBD1. Losses at the gene ends were 8 bases for V and 3 bases for J; bases not matched to a gene: 9. The germline V gene has CDR1 SEHNR and CDR2 FQNEAQ (reference sequence). This CDR3 comprises 15 residues. The CDR3 DNA is TGTGCCAGCGGCTGGCAGGGGGCGAGTGGAAACACCATATATTTT. It encodes CASGWQGASGNTIYF.

This chain connects TRBV5-5 to TRBJ1-1; D ambiguous. The CDR3 covers 12 residues. CDR1 is SGHKS, CDR2 YYEKEE, per germline (reference sequence). V was shortened by 1 base and J by 5 bases, with 6 bases between the two germline ends. The CDR3 sequence is CASSLRVTEAFF. In nucleotides, the CDR3 is TGTGCCAGCAGCTTGAGAGTAACTGAAGCTTTCTTT. Supplemented by reference TRBV5-5 and TRBJ1-1, the full variable domain reads DAGVTQSPTHLIKTRGQQVTLRCSPISGHKSVSWYQQVLGQGPQFIFQYYEKEERGRGNFPDRFSARQFPNYSSELNVNALLLGDSALYLCASSLRVTEAFFGQGTRLTVV.

This clonotype was counted a few times. This chain connects TRBV7-9 to TRBJ1-5; D perhaps matches TRBD1 (5 bases). CDR3 length: 15 amino acids. CDR1 is SEHNR, CDR2 FQNEAQ, per germline (reference sequence). The V end lost 5 bases, the J end lost 0 bases, and 11 bases lay between the germline ends. CDR3 loop: CASSPTGDSNQPQHF. The CDR3 DNA sequence: TGTGCCAGCAGCCCGACGGGGGATAGCAATCAGCCCCAGCATTTT. The full variable domain, its missing parts supplied by reference TRBV7-9 and TRBJ1-5, is DTGVSQNPRHKITKRGQNVTFRCDPISEHNRLYWYRQTLGQGPEFLTYFQNEAQLEKSRLLSDRFSAERPKGSFSTLEIQRTEQGDSAMYLCASSPTGDSNQPQHFGDGTRLSIL.

This sequence joins TRBV6-1 and TRBJ1-5, with D uncertain. The CDR3 has 13 amino acids. Germline assignment: CDR1 MNHNS and CDR2 SASEGT. Trimming pared 11 bases from V and 2 bases from J, leaving 13 bases between. The CDR3 spells CAGLEEGNQPQHF. CDR3 sequence (DNA): TGTGCCGGCCTCGAGGAGGGCAATCAGCCCCAGCATTTT.